The 13 T cell receptor beta chains in this list originate from one sample, sequenced in a study of CXCR3-negative and CXCR3-positive naive CD8 T cells. Study-wide results and caveats: Researchers report that CXCR3-positive naive cells carry more hydrophobic TRB CDR3s than CXCR3-negative naive cells.

UMI-labeled TRB cDNA libraries were prepared by 5' RACE. With the 5' RACE reads reprocessed, TCRdb shows one record per CDR3 protein and no DNA. The data include 150,000 to 180,000 distinct CDR3 sequences; the top ten clones carry 0.45% to 0.6%. Their antigens remain unidentified. Sequencing used naive CXCR3+ CD8+ T cells from blood. Subset in this sample: CD45RO-CCR7+CD27+CD95- naive CD8+ T cells expressing CXCR3 (TNR3+). These receptors were obtained from a human donor in good health. Some clones in this sample may be carry-over from other donors' samples.

The chain joins TRBV23-1 to TRBJ1-1; with no DNA, the TCRdb D assignment of TRBD1 cannot be verified. TRBV23-1 is known as an ORF, though its function is uncertain. The CDR3 sequence is 20 residues long. CDR3 protein: CASSLEQGRADWSNSAEAFF.

The V gene is TRBV12-3 or TRBV12-4, the J gene TRBJ1-1. CDR3 length: 13 amino acids. CDR3 sequence: CASIFGVGTEAFF.

The chain links TRBV7-2 to TRBJ1-1; TCRdb calls TRBD1, which cannot be checked without DNA. The CDR3 is 14 residues long. In germline, CDR1 is SGHTA, CDR2 FQGNSA. This chain's CDR3 is CASSSTGGPTEAFF.

The chain recombines TRBV11-2 with TRBJ2-7; TCRdb gives TRBD1 as the D gene, but with no DNA this cannot be confirmed. Germline CDR1 reads SGHAT; CDR2 reads FQNNGV. The CDR3 runs 14 residues. The CDR3 sequence is CASSVTGDTYEQYF.

The chain recombines TRBV5-6 with TRBJ2-3; TCRdb's assignment of TRBD2 cannot be checked, as there is no DNA. CDR3 length: 15 residues. Per the germline V gene, CDR1 is SGHDT and CDR2 is YYEEEE. The CDR3 region is CASSLEEGSRDTQYF.

The V call is TRBV10-3, the J call TRBJ1-1; TCRdb outputs TRBD1, but without DNA this stays unchecked. CDR3 length: 13 amino acids. The germline CDR1 and CDR2 sequences are ENHRY and SYGVKD. The CDR3 spells CAIRKGVEPEAFF.

The J gene is TRBJ2-2, the V gene TRBV27; TCRdb proposes TRBD2, but this gene call is untestable without DNA. This CDR3 spans 14 amino acids. CDR1 and CDR2 from the germline V gene are MNHEY and SMNVEV (reference sequence). The CDR3 here is CASSFGTYTGELFF.

The gene calls are TRBV7-2 and TRBJ1-5; TCRdb designates TRBD1, a call that cannot be tested without DNA. CDR1 is SGHTA and CDR2 is FQGNSA in the germline V gene. The CDR3 covers 15 residues. The CDR3 sequence: CASSSQDRGSQPQHF.

The chain uses TRBV12-3 or TRBV12-4 and TRBJ2-3; TCRdb's D call, TRBD2, is unchecked because there is no DNA. CDR3 length: 14 residues. The CDR3 sequence is CASSLDGPTDTQYF.

The rearrangement uses TRBV7-9 and TRBJ2-7; the TCRdb D gene call, TRBD1, has no DNA to confirm it. The CDR3 is made up of 14 amino acids. In germline, CDR1 is SEHNR, CDR2 FQNEAQ (reference sequence). CDR3 region: CASSPLGQPAEQYF.

The rearrangement links TRBV5-1 to TRBJ1-1; TCRdb lists TRBD1, though no DNA is available to test this call. This CDR3 comprises 13 residues. Germline V gives CDR1 SGHRS, CDR2 YFSETQ. The CDR3 loop is CASSLVGGPEAFF.

The CDR3 loop is CASRPRLGSNTDTQYF. J is TRBJ2-3 and V is TRBV7-9. The CDR3 is 16 amino acids. The germline CDR1 and CDR2 sequences are SEHNR and FQNEAQ (reference sequence).

The genes are TRBV28 and TRBJ2-7; the D gene TCRdb calls, TRBD1, cannot be checked with no DNA. The germline gives CDR1 MDHEN, CDR2 SYDVKM. The CDR3 runs to 20 residues. This CDR3 reads CASSLGVTGYKGALNYEQYF.